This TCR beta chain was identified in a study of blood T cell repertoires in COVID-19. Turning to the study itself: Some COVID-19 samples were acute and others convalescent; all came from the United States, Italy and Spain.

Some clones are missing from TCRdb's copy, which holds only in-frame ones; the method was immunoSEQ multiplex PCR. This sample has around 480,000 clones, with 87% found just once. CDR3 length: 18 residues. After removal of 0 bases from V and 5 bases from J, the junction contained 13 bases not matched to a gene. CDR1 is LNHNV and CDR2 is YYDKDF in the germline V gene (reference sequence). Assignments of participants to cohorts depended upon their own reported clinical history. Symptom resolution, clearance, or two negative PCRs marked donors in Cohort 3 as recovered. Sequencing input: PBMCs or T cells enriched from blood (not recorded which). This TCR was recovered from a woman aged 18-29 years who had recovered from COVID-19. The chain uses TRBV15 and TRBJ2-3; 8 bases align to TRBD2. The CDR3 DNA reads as TGTGCCACCAGCAGAGACCCGGGGTTAGTAGCGGGGCTAGATACGCAGTATTTT. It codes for CATSRDPGLVAGLDTQYF.